The present T cell receptor beta chain was sequenced within a study of T cell responses to AZD1222 COVID-19 vaccine. The CDR3 contains 17 residues. CDR1 is WSHSY, CDR2 SAAADI, per germline. Trimming left V 4 bases short and J 0 bases short, with 16 bases between. The protocol was immunoSEQ multiplex PCR, while the TCRdb copy is restricted to in-frame clones and leaves out a portion. The sample lists around 94,000 clones, 84% seen once, with about a sixth in the top ten. The sequencing used peripheral blood, collected on day 0 of AZD1222 vaccination. The chain joins TRBV10-2 to TRBJ1-3, with D perhaps matching TRBD1 (6 bases). The receptor was isolated from an adult in good health. CDR3 coding DNA: TGCGCCAGCAGTGGGGCAGCAGAAGGGGGCTCTGGAAACACCATATATTTT. This gives the protein CASSGAAEGGSGNTIYF.